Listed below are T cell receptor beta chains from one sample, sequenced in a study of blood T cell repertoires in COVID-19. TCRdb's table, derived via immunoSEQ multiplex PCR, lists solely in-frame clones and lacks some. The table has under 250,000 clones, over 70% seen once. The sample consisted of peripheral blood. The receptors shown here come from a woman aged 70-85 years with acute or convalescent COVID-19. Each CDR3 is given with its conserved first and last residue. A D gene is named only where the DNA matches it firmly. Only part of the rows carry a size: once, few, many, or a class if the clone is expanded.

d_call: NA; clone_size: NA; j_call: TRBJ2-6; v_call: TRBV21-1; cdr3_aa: CASSRGTARSGANVLTF; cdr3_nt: TGTGCCAGCAGCCGAGGGACAGCGAGATCTGGGGCCAACGTCCTGACTTTC
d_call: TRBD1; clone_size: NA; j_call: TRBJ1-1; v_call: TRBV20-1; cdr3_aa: CSAPSDRGAFF; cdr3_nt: TGCAGTGCTCCATCAGACAGGGGAGCTTTCTTT
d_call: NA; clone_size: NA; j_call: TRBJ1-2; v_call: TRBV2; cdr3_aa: CASSPRHYGYTF; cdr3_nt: TGTGCCAGCAGTCCCAGGCACTATGGCTACACCTTC
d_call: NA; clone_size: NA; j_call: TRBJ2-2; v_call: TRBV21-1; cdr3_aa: CASSTRGTSGYPGELFF; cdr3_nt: TGTGCCAGCAGCACCCGGGGGACTAGCGGATATCCCGGGGAGCTGTTTTTT
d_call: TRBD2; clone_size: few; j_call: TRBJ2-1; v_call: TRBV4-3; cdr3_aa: CASSQDSPSGGVYNEQFF; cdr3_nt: TGCGCCAGCAGCCAAGATAGCCCTAGCGGGGGTGTCTACAATGAGCAGTTCTTC
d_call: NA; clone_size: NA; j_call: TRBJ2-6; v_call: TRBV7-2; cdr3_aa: CASSLVGGERGANVLTF; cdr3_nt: TGTGCCAGCAGCTTAGTAGGAGGGGAACGGGGGGCCAACGTCCTGACTTTC
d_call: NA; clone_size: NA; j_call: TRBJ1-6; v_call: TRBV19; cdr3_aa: CASGTVYNSPLHF; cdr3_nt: TGTGCCAGTGGTACGGTTTATAATTCACCCCTCCACTTT
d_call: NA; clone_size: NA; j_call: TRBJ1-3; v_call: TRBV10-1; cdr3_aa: CASSSSSGNTIYF; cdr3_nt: TGCGCCAGCAGTTCGAGCTCTGGAAACACCATATATTTT
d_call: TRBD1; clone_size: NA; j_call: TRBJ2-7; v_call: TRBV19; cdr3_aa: CASSRGTGHYEQYF; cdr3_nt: TGTGCCAGTAGCAGGGGGACAGGGCATTACGAGCAGTACTTC
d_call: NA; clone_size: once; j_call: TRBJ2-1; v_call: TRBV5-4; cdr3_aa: CASSLAGGYEQFF; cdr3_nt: TGTGCCAGCAGCTTGGCCGGCGGCTATGAGCAGTTCTTC
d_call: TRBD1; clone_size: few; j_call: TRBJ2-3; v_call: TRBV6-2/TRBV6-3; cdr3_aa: CASSSPWTGGSDTQYF; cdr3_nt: TGTGCCAGCAGTTCCCCGTGGACAGGGGGATCAGATACGCAGTATTTT
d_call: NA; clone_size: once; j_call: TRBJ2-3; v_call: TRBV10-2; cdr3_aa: CASSAPGWTDTQYF; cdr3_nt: TGCGCCAGCAGTGCCCCAGGGTGGACAGATACGCAGTATTTT
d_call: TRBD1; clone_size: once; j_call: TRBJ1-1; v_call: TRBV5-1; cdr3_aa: CASSYGQGLNTEAFF; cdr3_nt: TGCGCCAGCAGCTATGGACAGGGCCTGAACACTGAAGCTTTCTTT
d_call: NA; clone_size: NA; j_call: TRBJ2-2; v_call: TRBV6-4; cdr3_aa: CASSVRAGATTGELFF; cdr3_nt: TGTGCCAGCAGTGTCAGGGCGGGGGCGACCACCGGGGAGCTGTTTTTT
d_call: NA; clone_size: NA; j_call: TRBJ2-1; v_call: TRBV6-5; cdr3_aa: CASTPGRTNEQFF; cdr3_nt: TGTGCCAGCACCCCAGGACGGACTAATGAGCAGTTCTTC
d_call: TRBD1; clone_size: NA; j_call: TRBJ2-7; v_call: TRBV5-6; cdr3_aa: CASSLPGQGYEQYF; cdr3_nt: TGTGCCAGCAGCTTGCCGGGACAGGGATACGAGCAGTACTTC
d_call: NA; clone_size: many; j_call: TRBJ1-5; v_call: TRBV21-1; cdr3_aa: CASSKVGEGGRPFYSNQPQHF; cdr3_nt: TGTGCCAGCAGCAAAGTTGGAGAGGGGGGGAGGCCCTTCTATAGCAATCAGCCCCAGCATTTT
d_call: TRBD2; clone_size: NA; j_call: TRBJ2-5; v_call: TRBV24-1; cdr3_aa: CATSGPLAGETQYF; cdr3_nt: TGTGCCACCAGTGGGCCCCTAGCGGGGGAGACCCAGTACTTC
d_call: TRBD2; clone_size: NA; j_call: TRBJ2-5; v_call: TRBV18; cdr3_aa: CASSPPSGLLQTQYF; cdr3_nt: TGTGCCAGCTCACCACCATCGGGACTACTTCAGACCCAGTACTTC
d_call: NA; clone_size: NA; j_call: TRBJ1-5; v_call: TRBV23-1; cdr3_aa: CASSLLKAEGNQPQHF; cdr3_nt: TGCGCCAGCAGTCTCTTGAAAGCGGAGGGCAATCAGCCCCAGCATTTT
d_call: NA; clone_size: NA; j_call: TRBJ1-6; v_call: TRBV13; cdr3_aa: CASSYPKSRRGGESPLHF; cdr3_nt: TGTGCCAGCAGCTATCCAAAGAGTAGGAGGGGAGGAGAATCACCCCTCCACTTT
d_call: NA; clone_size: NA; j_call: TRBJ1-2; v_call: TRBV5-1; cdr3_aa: CASRTGDLYGYTF; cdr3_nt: TGCGCCAGCAGGACGGGGGACCTCTATGGCTACACCTTC
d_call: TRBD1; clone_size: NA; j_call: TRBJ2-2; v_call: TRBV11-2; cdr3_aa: CASSLDRGLRGPGELFF; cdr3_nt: TGTGCCAGCAGCTTAGATCGCGGTTTAAGGGGGCCTGGGGAGCTGTTTTTT
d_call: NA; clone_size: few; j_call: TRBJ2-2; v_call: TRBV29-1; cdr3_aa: CSGILTGFSPNTGELFF; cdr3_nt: TGCAGCGGGATACTTACAGGGTTTAGCCCGAACACCGGGGAGCTGTTTTTT
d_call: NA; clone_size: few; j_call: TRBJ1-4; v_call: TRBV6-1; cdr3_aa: CASSELAGATNEKLFF; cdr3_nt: TGTGCCAGCAGTGAACTTGCAGGGGCGACTAATGAAAAACTGTTTTTT
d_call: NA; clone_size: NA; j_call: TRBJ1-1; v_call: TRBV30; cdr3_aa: CAWSVRGEAFF; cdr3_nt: TGTGCCTGGAGTGTAAGAGGGGAAGCTTTCTTT